The 29 T cell receptor beta chains below were found in one sample sequenced in a study of cytomegalovirus exposure and HLA in healthy donors. This PCR relied on a set of 60 Vbeta primers and 13 Jbeta primers. Assay: immunoSEQ multiplex PCR; the TCRdb copy retains only in-frame clones and omits some. Of more than 85,000 clones listed, 76% are singletons. The sample comprised PBMCs. All receptors come from a man aged 35-49 years in good health and CMV-seronegative.

This rearrangement joins TRBV6-5 to TRBJ1-5; 7 bases agree with TRBD1. Germline CDR1 and CDR2: MNHEY and SVGAGI. The CDR3 has 15 residues. With V trimmed by 10 bases and J by 3 bases, 12 bases remained unmatched. The CDR3 loop reads CATKTGQRDNQPQHF. The CDR3 DNA follows: TGTGCCACCAAGACGGGACAGAGGGACAATCAGCCCCAGCATTTT.

The V call is TRBV28, the J call TRBJ1-4; D may be TRBD1 (6 bases). Per germline, CDR1 MDHEN and CDR2 SYDVKM. This CDR3 is 15 amino acids long. Deletions cut 3 bases from V and 3 bases from J, with 11 bases between. The CDR3 DNA is TGTGCCAGCAGTTTCGGGGGGCGGTCTAATGAAAAACTGTTTTTT. It encodes CASSFGGRSNEKLFF. Using reference TRBV28 and TRBJ1-4 for the parts outside the CDR3, the full variable domain is DVKVTQSSRYLVKRTGEKVFLECVQDMDHENMFWYRQDPGLGLRLIYFSYDVKMKEKGDIPEGYSVSREKKERFSLILESASTNQTSMYLCASSFGGRSNEKLFFGSGTQLSVL.

The chain links TRBV27 to TRBJ1-6, with 7 positions matching TRBD1. CDR3 size: 15 residues. Germline V lookup: CDR1 MNHEY, CDR2 SMNVEV (reference sequence). Trimming took 2 bases from V and 7 from J; bases not matched to a gene: 5. The CDR3 loop reads CASSLGGGLNSPLHF. The DNA for the CDR3 is TGTGCCAGCAGTTTAGGAGGGGGCCTAAATTCACCCCTCCACTTT.

The chain recombines TRBV9 with TRBJ1-4; D is ambiguous. Germline V gene lookup returns CDR1 SGDLS and CDR2 YYNGEE. The CDR3 is 15 amino acids. V was trimmed by 0 bases and J by 0 bases, leaving 6 bases between them. The CDR3 is CASSVDYTTNEKLFF. In nucleotides, the CDR3 is TGTGCCAGCAGCGTAGATTACACAACTAATGAAAAACTGTTTTTT.

This chain uses TRBV18 with TRBJ2-3; 10 bases are a match to TRBD2. The CDR3 sequence is 17 residues long. Germline trimming cut 4 bases from V and 1 base from J; bases unmatched to any gene: 8. Germline values: CDR1 KGHSH, CDR2 LQKENI. CDR3 in DNA: TGTGCCAGCTCACGAGTGTCCGGACTAGCGGGCACAGATACGCAGTATTTT. Amino acids: CASSRVSGLAGTDTQYF. Variable domain in full (rest from reference TRBV18 and TRBJ2-3): NAGVMQNPRHLVRRRGQEARLRCSPMKGHSHVYWYRQLPEEGLKFMVYLQKENIIDESGMPKERFSAEFPKEGPSILRIQQVVRGDSAAYFCASSRVSGLAGTDTQYFGPGTRLTVL.

CDR3 in DNA: TGCGCCAGCACCCAGGGCCCCGCCAATGAGCAGTTCTTC. This encodes CASTQGPANEQFF. The chain has TRBV5-1 and TRBJ2-1, with a tentative D call TRBD1 (5 bases). V was pared by 6 bases and J by 6 bases, with 13 bases between. CDR1 is SGHRS and CDR2 is YFSETQ in the germline V gene. The CDR3 is 13 amino acids.

The chain couples TRBV5-8 to TRBJ2-1, with D unclear. Germline CDR1 reads SGHTS; CDR2 reads YDEGEE. V shed 4 bases and J shed 3 bases, with 17 bases lying between them. This CDR3 region has 16 residues. CDR3 loop: CASSPLTTANYNEQFF. DNA of the CDR3: TGTGCCAGCAGCCCCCTTACTACCGCGAACTACAATGAGCAGTTCTTC.

The J gene is TRBJ2-1, the V gene TRBV14, with 13 nucleotides matching TRBD2. This CDR3 comprises 16 residues. The germline gives CDR1 SGHDN, CDR2 FVKESK. The V segment lost 5 bases and the J segment 8 bases; nucleotides outside the gene matches: 9. CDR3 amino acids: CASSEVGLAGVYEQFF. CDR3 bases: TGTGCCAGCAGCGAGGTCGGACTAGCGGGAGTTTATGAGCAGTTCTTC.

The chain recombines TRBV27 with TRBJ2-7; the match to TRBD2 covers 7 bases. V shed 6 bases and J 4 bases; nucleotides not matched to a gene: 6. The CDR3 has 13 amino acids. The germline CDR1 and CDR2 sequences are MNHEY and SMNVEV (reference sequence). The CDR3 DNA is TGTGCCAGCAGAGACGTGGGGGGGTACGAGCAGTACTTC. Residues: CASRDVGGYEQYF.

This clone came up once. This chain joins TRBV11-2 and TRBJ2-5; D is unresolved. The last part of the DNA fits TRBJ2-7 better; the J call may be wrong. CDR1 and CDR2 from the germline V gene are SGHAT and FQNNGV. The CDR3 consists of 11 residues. This chain's CDR3 is CASSPWYEQYF. For the CDR3, the DNA is TGTGCCAGCAGCCCCTGGTACGAGCAGTACTTC.

The J gene is TRBJ2-3, the V gene TRBV7-9; 8 bases are a match to TRBD2. The CDR3 consists of 16 residues. Germline trimming cut 5 bases from V and 2 bases from J; bases unmatched to any gene: 9. CDR1 and CDR2 (germline): SEHNR, FQNEAQ (reference sequence). CDR3 sequence (DNA): TGTGCCAGCAGCAGAAATAGCGGGGTCGACACAGATACGCAGTATTTT. Encoded protein: CASSRNSGVDTDTQYF.

This chain connects TRBV29-1 to TRBJ1-2; 8 nucleotides line up with TRBD1. Germline assignment: CDR1 SQVTM and CDR2 ANQGSEA. CDR3 size: 14 residues. Losses at the gene ends were 4 bases for V and 0 bases for J; bases not matched to a gene: 4. CDR3 in DNA: TGCAGCGTTGCAGGGGGCGGAGCTAACTATGGCTACACCTTC. Translating it yields CSVAGGGANYGYTF.

This clone was recorded a few times. The chain has TRBV10-1 and TRBJ2-3, with TRBD2 as a possible D gene (5 bases). CDR3 size: 16 residues. Trimming cost V 0 bases and J 5 bases, with 15 bases left between them. Germline CDR1 reads WNHNN; CDR2 reads SYGVQD (reference sequence). CDR3 loop: CASSESRGSVIDTQYF. The CDR3 DNA reads TGCGCCAGCAGTGAGTCACGGGGTTCGGTTATAGATACGCAGTATTTT.

Written as DNA, the CDR3 is TGTGCCAGCAGCGATATGAGGCGGATCGGCGGGCACTACATTGGTGAGCAGTTCTTC. Its protein product is CASSDMRRIGGHYIGEQFF. The genes are TRBV28 and TRBJ2-1; tentatively, D is TRBD2 (5 bases). V was shortened by 6 bases and J by 9 bases, with 33 bases between the two germline ends. Germline V gene sequence: CDR1 MDHEN, CDR2 SYDVKM. This CDR3 comprises 19 residues.

This clone was detected only once. The chain is built from TRBV5-1 and TRBJ2-1; 8 bases line up with TRBD2. This CDR3 spans 17 amino acids. Germline loops: CDR1 SGHRS, CDR2 YFSETQ. V was clipped by 0 bases and J by 2 bases; unmatched bases: 7. CDR3 coding DNA: TGCGCCAGCAGCTTGGTCCTCGGGCGGGGGGCCTACAATGAGCAGTTCTTC. Translated: CASSLVLGRGAYNEQFF.

For this clone: The same CDR3 also results from other DNA sequences found in this sample. The chain has TRBV6-5 and TRBJ2-1; D may be TRBD2 (5 bases). Germline V gene sequence: CDR1 MNHEY, CDR2 SVGAGI. This CDR3 is 13 amino acids long. The germline V and J ends were trimmed by 6 bases and 0 bases, with 6 bases remaining between them. DNA for the CDR3: TGTGCCAGCAGCACTAGCTCCTACAATGAGCAGTTCTTC. Translated, it gives CASSTSSYNEQFF.

The V and J genes are TRBV7-3 and TRBJ1-5; D perhaps matches TRBD1 (6 bases). CDR1 and CDR2 (germline): SGHTA, FQGTGA. V was shortened by 0 bases and J by 6 bases, with 9 bases between the two germline ends. This CDR3 is 14 amino acids long. Here the CDR3 DNA reads TGTGCCAGCAGCTTAACAGGGGGGGCTCAGCCCCAGCATTTT. As protein: CASSLTGGAQPQHF.

The chain recombines TRBV9 with TRBJ2-7, with 10 nucleotides matching TRBD1. Per germline, CDR1 SGDLS and CDR2 YYNGEE. The CDR3 length is 17 residues. After removal of 1 base from V and 5 bases from J, the junction contained 12 bases not matched to a gene. The CDR3 DNA follows: TGTGCCAGCAGCGTAAAATCTTTGGGGACAGGGGTCCACGAGCAGTACTTC. It specifies CASSVKSLGTGVHEQYF. The full variable domain, completed using reference TRBV9 and TRBJ2-7, is DSGVTQTPKHLITATGQRVTLRCSPRSGDLSVYWYQQSLDQGLQFLIQYYNGEERAKGNILERFSAQQFPDLHSELNLSSLELGDSALYFCASSVKSLGTGVHEQYFGPGTRLTVT.

The chain carries TRBV5-8 and TRBJ2-1; 7 bases map to TRBD2. This CDR3 is 14 amino acids long. V dropped 3 bases and J dropped 2; count of bases not matched to a gene: 2. The V gene's germline CDR1 is SGHTS and CDR2 YDEGEE. CDR3 sequence reads: CASSYGTTYNEQFF. In nucleotides, the CDR3 is TGTGCCAGCAGCTACGGGACTACCTACAATGAGCAGTTCTTC.

This chain connects TRBV7-8 to TRBJ1-3; unclear D gene. Between the trimmed V and J ends, which lost 2 bases and 0 bases, there was a span of 14 bases. This CDR3 is 17 amino acids long. From germline, CDR1 is SGHVS and CDR2 FQNEAQ. The CDR3 DNA follows: TGTGCCAGCAGCTTAAGAGCAGGTCTTAGCTCTGGAAACACCATATATTTT. The encoded protein is CASSLRAGLSSGNTIYF.

The chain employs TRBV28 and TRBJ2-2; TRBD2 agrees at 8 bases. The J segment lost 4 bases and the V segment lost 6 bases, leaving 4 bases of the junction unmatched. CDR1 and CDR2 (germline): MDHEN, SYDVKM. CDR3 length equals 14 residues. CDR3 region: CASRAGGLTGELFF. DNA of the CDR3: TGTGCCAGCAGGGCGGGGGGACTCACCGGGGAGCTGTTTTTT.

V and J are TRBV5-8 and TRBJ2-2; D unresolved. V shed 4 bases and J shed 5 bases, with 9 bases lying between them. The CDR3 runs 13 residues. CDR1 is SGHTS and CDR2 is YDEGEE in the germline V gene. The CDR3 here is CASSRFRTGELFF. DNA for the CDR3: TGTGCCAGCAGCAGATTTCGGACCGGGGAGCTGTTTTTT.

V and J are TRBV5-1 and TRBJ2-5; no clear D gene. The length of the CDR3 is 13 residues. V was shortened by 1 base and J by 5 bases, with 9 bases between the two germline ends. The germline gives CDR1 SGHRS, CDR2 YFSETQ. The CDR3 region is CASSLKPGETQYF. The CDR3 bases are TGCGCCAGCAGCTTGAAACCCGGGGAGACCCAGTACTTC.

The chain uses TRBV9 and TRBJ2-6; D ambiguous. V was cut by 2 bases and J by 4 bases, with 7 bases left in between. The CDR3 totals 14 residues. The V gene's germline CDR1 is SGDLS and CDR2 YYNGEE. CDR3 sequence reads: CASSVGEGANVLTF. The CDR3 nucleotides are TGTGCCAGCAGCGTCGGAGAGGGGGCCAACGTCCTGACTTTC.

The rearrangement uses TRBV10-3 and TRBJ2-1; TRBD2 agrees at 14 bases. Germline values: CDR1 ENHRY, CDR2 SYGVKD. The CDR3 extends over 16 amino acids. Losses at the gene ends were 5 bases for V and 6 bases for J; bases not matched to a gene: 6. CDR3 amino acids: CAISTLGLAGGNEQFF. The CDR3 DNA reads TGTGCCATCAGTACCTTAGGACTAGCGGGAGGCAATGAGCAGTTCTTC.

This chain connects TRBV4-3 to TRBJ2-5; a possible D gene is TRBD2 (5 bases). Germline lookup yields CDR1 LGHNA and CDR2 YSLEER. V was clipped by 6 bases and J by 3 bases, with 14 bases between them. The CDR3 sequence is 14 residues long. The DNA of the CDR3 is TGCGCCAGCAGGCCATACGAGGGAGAAGAGACCCAGTACTTC. It yields the protein CASRPYEGEETQYF.

The chain uses TRBV19 and TRBJ1-5, with D maybe TRBD1 (5 bases). Germline assignment: CDR1 LNHDA and CDR2 SQIVND (reference sequence). With 4 bases removed from V and 6 bases from J, the gap between germline ends came to 19 bases. The CDR3 has 16 residues. Here the CDR3 reads CASSTNGGSQGQPQHF. DNA for the CDR3: TGTGCCAGTAGTACCAACGGGGGGTCTCAAGGTCAGCCCCAGCATTTT.

This clone was observed a single time. CDR3 DNA: TGTGCCGGATCCGACCGGGACAGGGTTGGGCGCACCGGGGAGCTGTTTTTT. It is translated as CAGSDRDRVGRTGELFF. The J gene is TRBJ2-2, the V gene TRBV28; TRBD1 matches at 9 bases. The CDR3 contains 17 residues. With 11 bases clipped from V and 4 bases from J, the junction kept 17 bases outside the gene matches. Per the germline V gene, CDR1 is MDHEN and CDR2 is SYDVKM.

This clone was found a few times. The V and J genes are TRBV27 and TRBJ1-4; D possibly corresponds to TRBD1 (6 bases). Looked up from germline, CDR1 is MNHEY and CDR2 is SMNVEV (reference sequence). V dropped 6 bases and J dropped 7 bases, with 18 bases sitting between them. The CDR3 is 15 amino acids. This CDR3 reads CASRAARQGREKLFF. In DNA form, the CDR3 reads TGTGCCAGCAGAGCAGCTCGCCAGGGGCGTGAAAAACTGTTTTTT.